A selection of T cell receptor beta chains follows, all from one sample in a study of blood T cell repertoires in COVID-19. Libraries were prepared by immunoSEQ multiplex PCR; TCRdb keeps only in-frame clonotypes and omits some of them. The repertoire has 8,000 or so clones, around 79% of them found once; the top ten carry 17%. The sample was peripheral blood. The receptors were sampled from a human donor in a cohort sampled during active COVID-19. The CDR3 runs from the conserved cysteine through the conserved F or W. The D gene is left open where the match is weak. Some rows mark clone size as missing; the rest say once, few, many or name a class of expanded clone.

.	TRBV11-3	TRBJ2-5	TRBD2	TGTGCCAGCAGCTTAGCACGCGGGAGGGAAGGGGAGACCCAGTACTTC	CASSLARGREGETQYF
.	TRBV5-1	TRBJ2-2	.	TGCGCCAGCAACTATAGGACAATGGACACCGGGGAGCTGTTTTTT	CASNYRTMDTGELFF
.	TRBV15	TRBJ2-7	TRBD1	TGTGCCACCAGCAGGGGACAGACCTACGAGCAGTACTTC	CATSRGQTYEQYF
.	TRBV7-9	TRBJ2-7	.	TGTGCCAGCAGCTTAGTAGCCTACGAGCAGTACTTC	CASSLVAYEQYF
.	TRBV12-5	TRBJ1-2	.	TGTGCTAGTGGCCCGGACAGCGTTAATGGCTACACCTTC	CASGPDSVNGYTF
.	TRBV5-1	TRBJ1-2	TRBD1	TGCGCCAGCAGCGAGGGACAGGGGCCCTACTATGGCTACACCTTC	CASSEGQGPYYGYTF
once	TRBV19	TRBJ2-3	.	TGTGCCAGTAGGGTGGACAGCAACACAGATACGCAGTATTTT	CASRVDSNTDTQYF
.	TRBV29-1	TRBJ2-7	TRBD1	TGCAGCGTTGAAGAGGACAGGGGGCTCGAGCAGTACTTC	CSVEEDRGLEQYF
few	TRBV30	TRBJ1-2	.	TGTGCCTGGAACCCTAGGGGGGGGGTCGGCTACACCTTC	CAWNPRGGVGYTF
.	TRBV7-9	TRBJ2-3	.	TGTGCCAGCAGCTACGGGGAAGATACGCAGTATTTT	CASSYGEDTQYF
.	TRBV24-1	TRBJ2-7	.	TGTGCCACTTCCGACAGTTCCTACGAGCAGTACTTC	CATSDSSYEQYF
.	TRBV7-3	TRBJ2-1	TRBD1	TGTGCCAGCAGCCAGGGGGCAGGGGGTTTGGATGAGCAGTTCTTC	CASSQGAGGLDEQFF
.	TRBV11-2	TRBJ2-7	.	TGTGCCAGCAGCTTAGAGTCCCATCACGAGCAGTACTTC	CASSLESHHEQYF
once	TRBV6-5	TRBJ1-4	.	TGTGCCAGCACCATTGTTGTCGGGGAAAAACTGTTTTTT	CASTIVVGEKLFF
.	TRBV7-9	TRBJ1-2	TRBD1	TGTGCCAGCAGCTCCGTGGACAGGTCGTATGGCTACACCTTC	CASSSVDRSYGYTF
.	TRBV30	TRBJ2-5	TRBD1	TGTGCCTGGAGTGTACCCAGGGGGCGGGATGGGGAGACCCAGTACTTC	CAWSVPRGRDGETQYF
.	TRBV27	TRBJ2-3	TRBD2	TGTGCCAGCAGTTTGGGACTAGCCACAGATACGCAGTATTTT	CASSLGLATDTQYF
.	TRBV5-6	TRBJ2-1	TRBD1	TGTGCCAGCAGCCCGGACTTGGGACAGGGGTACAATGAGCAGTTCTTC	CASSPDLGQGYNEQFF
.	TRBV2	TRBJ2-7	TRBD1	TGTGCCAGCAGTTACAGGGGCCACTCTTACGAGCAGTACTTC	CASSYRGHSYEQYF
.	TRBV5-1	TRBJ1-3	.	TGCGCCAGCAGCTTGGTCGGGTCGGGAGGCACCATATATTTT	CASSLVGSGGTIYF
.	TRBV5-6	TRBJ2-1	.	TGTGCCAGCAGCATGAGCCCCTACGGGAGCAGTAATGAGCAGTTCTTC	CASSMSPYGSSNEQFF
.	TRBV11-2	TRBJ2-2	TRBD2	TGTGCCAGCAGCTTAGGTGGTAGCGGGAGGATGGACACCGGGGAGCTGTTTTTT	CASSLGGSGRMDTGELFF
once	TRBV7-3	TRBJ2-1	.	TGTGCCAGCAGTTCCGAACTAGGCTACAATGAGCAGTTCTTC	CASSSELGYNEQFF